Given below is one TCR beta chain in context. What it binds is unknown. The source of the sample is a study of cytomegalovirus exposure and HLA in healthy donors. Researchers ran the PCR with 60 Vbeta and 13 Jbeta primers. Libraries were prepared by immunoSEQ multiplex PCR; TCRdb keeps only in-frame clonotypes and omits some of them. Counted here are over 30,000 clones, around 84% occurring once; the ten biggest clones make up around 3.6%. After removal of 3 bases from V and 2 bases from J, the junction contained 13 bases not matched to a gene. Germline-derived CDR1 and CDR2 are SGHDT and YYEEEE. The CDR3 sequence is 17 residues long. Study-wide results and caveats: Later analysis reportedly placed an Asian-associated ancestry cluster below the roughly 670-donor mean in N-insertions. Specificity for CMV antigens was confirmed in vitro for a few of the CMV-associated chains.

This chain joins TRBV5-6 and TRBJ2-7; 8 nucleotides line up with TRBD1. This receptor was identified in a woman under 30 in good health and CMV-seronegative. Sequencing input: PBMCs. The CDR3 reads CASSSVGRGTGAYEQYF. The CDR3 DNA reads as TGTGCCAGCAGCTCGGTGGGTCGGGGGACAGGAGCCTACGAGCAGTACTTC.